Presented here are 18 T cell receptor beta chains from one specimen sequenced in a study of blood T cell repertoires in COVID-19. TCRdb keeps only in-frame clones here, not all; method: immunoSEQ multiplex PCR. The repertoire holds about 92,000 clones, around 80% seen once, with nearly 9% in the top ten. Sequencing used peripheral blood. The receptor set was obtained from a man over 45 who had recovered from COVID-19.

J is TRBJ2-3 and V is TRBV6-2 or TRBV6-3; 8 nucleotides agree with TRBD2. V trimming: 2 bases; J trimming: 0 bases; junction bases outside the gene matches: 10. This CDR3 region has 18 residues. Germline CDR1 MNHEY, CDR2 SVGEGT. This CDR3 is CASSYLPGLVASTDTQYF. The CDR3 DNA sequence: TGTGCCAGCAGTTACCTTCCGGGACTAGTGGCTAGCACAGATACGCAGTATTTT.

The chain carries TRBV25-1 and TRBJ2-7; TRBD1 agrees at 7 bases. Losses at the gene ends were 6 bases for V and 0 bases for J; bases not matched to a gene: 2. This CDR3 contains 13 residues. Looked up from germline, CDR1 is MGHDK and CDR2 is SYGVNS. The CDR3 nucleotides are TGTGCCAGCAGAAGGACAGGCTCCTACGAGCAGTACTTC. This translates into CASRRTGSYEQYF.

In DNA form, the CDR3 reads TGTGCCAGCAGAACCACCCGGGACTACCAAGAGACCCAGTACTTC. The encoded protein is CASRTTRDYQETQYF. V gene TRBV25-1 combines with J gene TRBJ2-5; possible D gene TRBD2, 6 bases. Trimming removed 6 bases from V and 0 bases from J, with 14 bases in between. CDR1 and CDR2 (germline): MGHDK, SYGVNS. This CDR3 contains 15 residues.

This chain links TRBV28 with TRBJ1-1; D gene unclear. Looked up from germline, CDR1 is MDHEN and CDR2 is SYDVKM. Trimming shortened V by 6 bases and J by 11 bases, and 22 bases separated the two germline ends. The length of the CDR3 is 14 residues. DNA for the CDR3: TGTGCCAGCAGCACACCTGGGCCTGCTAAATGGGCTTTCTTT. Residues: CASSTPGPAKWAFF.

The CDR3 is CASSLDSNSNQPQHF. CDR3 bases: TGTGCCAGCAGTCTGGACAGCAATAGCAATCAGCCCCAGCATTTT. The chain joins TRBV2 to TRBJ1-5; D might be TRBD1 (6 bases). The CDR3 consists of 15 residues. V shed 5 bases and J shed 0 bases, with 11 bases lying between them. The germline V gene has CDR1 SNHLY and CDR2 FYNNEI.

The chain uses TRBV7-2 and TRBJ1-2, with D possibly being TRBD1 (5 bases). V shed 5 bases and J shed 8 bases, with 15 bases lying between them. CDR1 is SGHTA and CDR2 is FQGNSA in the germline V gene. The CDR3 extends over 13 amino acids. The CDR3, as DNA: TGTGCCAGCAGCCTTGGGACGGCGGGGGGCTACACCTTC. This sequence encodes CASSLGTAGGYTF.

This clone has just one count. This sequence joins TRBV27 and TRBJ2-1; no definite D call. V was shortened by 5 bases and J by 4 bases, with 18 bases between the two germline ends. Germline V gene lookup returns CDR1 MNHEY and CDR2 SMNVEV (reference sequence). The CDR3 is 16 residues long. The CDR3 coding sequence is TGTGCCAGCAGTCTCCGCCCAGAGGCCCTTTACAATGAGCAGTTCTTC. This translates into CASSLRPEALYNEQFF.

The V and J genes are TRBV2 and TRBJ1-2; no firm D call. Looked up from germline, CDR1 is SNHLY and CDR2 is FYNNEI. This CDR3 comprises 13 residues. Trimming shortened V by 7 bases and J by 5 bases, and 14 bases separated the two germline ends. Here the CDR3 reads CASTYKNLYGYTF. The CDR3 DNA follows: TGTGCCAGCACCTATAAAAATTTGTATGGCTACACCTTC.

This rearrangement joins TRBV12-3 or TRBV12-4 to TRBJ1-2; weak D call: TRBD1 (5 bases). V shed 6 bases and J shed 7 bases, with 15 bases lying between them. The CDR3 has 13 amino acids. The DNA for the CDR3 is TGTGCCAGCAGCCCGGCGGGGGTGGCTGGCTACACCTTC. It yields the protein CASSPAGVAGYTF.

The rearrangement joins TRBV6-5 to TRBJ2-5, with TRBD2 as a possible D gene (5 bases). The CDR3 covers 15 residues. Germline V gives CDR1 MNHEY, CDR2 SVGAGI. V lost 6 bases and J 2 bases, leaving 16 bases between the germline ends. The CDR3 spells CASRPRGVVQETQYF. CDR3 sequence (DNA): TGTGCCAGCAGGCCTCGGGGAGTCGTACAAGAGACCCAGTACTTC.

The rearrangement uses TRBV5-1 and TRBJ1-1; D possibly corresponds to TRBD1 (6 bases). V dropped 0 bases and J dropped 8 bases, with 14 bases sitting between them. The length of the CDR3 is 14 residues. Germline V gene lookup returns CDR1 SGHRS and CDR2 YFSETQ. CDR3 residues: CASSLGGPGTEAFF. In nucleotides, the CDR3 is TGCGCCAGCAGCTTGGGAGGTCCGGGGACAGAAGCTTTCTTT.

The CDR3 DNA reads as TGTGCCAGTAGTATGGAAGTCGGCAGGATCTCTGGAAACACCATATATTTT. This encodes CASSMEVGRISGNTIYF. The rearrangement links TRBV19 to TRBJ1-3; no firm D call. V was clipped by 3 bases and J by 0 bases, with 15 bases between them. The CDR3 has 17 residues. Germline V gene sequence: CDR1 LNHDA, CDR2 SQIVND (reference sequence).

CDR3: CASSSVGQAFTGELFF. The CDR3 bases are TGTGCCAGCAGCTCAGTGGGTCAGGCGTTCACCGGGGAGCTGTTTTTT. V and J are TRBV5-4 and TRBJ2-2; D is undetermined. Per the germline V gene, CDR1 is SGHNT and CDR2 is YYREEE (reference sequence). The CDR3 spans 16 residues. Trimming removed 3 bases at V and 4 bases at J, with 16 bases between.

DNA of the CDR3: TGTGCCAGCAGCTTAGGAGGGAGGGGCGACGAGCAGTACTTC. Encoded protein: CASSLGGRGDEQYF. V and J are TRBV7-2 and TRBJ2-7, with 7 bases identical to TRBD2. Germline V gene sequence: CDR1 SGHTA, CDR2 FQGNSA. CDR3 length: 14 residues. Unmatched junction bases numbered 5, after V lost 1 base and J lost 5 bases.

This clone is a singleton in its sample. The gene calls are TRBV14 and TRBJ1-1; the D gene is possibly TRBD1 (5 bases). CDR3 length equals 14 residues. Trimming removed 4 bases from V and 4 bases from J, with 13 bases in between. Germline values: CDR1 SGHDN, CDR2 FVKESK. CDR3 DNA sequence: TGTGCCAGCAGCCTCAGGGCGGAGAGCACTGAAGCTTTCTTT. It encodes CASSLRAESTEAFF.

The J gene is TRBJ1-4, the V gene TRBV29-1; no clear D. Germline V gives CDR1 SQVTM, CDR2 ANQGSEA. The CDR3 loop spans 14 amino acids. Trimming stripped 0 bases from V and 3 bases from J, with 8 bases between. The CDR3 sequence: CSVEDRGSNEKLFF. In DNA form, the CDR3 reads TGCAGCGTTGAAGATCGGGGATCTAATGAAAAACTGTTTTTT.

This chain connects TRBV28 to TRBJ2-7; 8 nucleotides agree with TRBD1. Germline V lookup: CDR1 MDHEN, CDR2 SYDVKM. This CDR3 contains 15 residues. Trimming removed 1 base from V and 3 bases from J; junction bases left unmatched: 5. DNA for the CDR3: TGTGCCAGCAGTTTATCCCCCGGACAGGGCTACGAGCAGTACTTC. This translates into CASSLSPGQGYEQYF.

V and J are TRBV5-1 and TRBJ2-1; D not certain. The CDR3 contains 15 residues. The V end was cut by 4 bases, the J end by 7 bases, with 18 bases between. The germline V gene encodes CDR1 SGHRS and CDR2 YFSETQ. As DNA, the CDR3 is TGCGCCAGCAGCATCCCTGAGCCGGGTCGTAATGAGCAGTTCTTC. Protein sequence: CASSIPEPGRNEQFF.